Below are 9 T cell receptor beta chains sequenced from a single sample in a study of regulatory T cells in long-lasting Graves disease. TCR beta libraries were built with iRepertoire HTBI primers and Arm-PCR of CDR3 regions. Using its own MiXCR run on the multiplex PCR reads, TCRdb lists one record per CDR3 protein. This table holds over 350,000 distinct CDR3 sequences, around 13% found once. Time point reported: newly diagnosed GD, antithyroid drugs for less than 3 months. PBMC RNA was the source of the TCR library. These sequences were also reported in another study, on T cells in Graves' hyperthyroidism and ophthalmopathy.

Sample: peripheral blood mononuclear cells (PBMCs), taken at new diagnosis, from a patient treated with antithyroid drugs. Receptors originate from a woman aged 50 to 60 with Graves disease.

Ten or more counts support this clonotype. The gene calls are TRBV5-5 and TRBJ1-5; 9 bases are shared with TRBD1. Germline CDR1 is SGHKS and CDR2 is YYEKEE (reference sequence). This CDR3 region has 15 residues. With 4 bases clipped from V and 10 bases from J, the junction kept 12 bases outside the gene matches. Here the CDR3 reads CASSATGGPGGPQHF. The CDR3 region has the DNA TGTGCCAGCAGCGCCACAGGGGGCCCCGGCGGCCCCCAGCATTTT. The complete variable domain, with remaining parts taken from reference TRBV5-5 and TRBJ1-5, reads DAGVTQSPTHLIKTRGQQVTLRCSPISGHKSVSWYQQVLGQGPQFIFQYYEKEERGRGNFPDRFSARQFPNYSSELNVNALLLGDSALYLCASSATGGPGGPQHFGDGTRLSIL.

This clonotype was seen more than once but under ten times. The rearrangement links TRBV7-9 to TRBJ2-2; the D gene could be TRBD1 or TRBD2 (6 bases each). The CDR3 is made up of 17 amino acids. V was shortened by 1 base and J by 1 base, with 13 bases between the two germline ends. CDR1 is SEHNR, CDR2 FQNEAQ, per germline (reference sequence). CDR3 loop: CASSLVVRGLNTGELFF. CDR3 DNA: TGTGCCAGCAGCTTAGTAGTCAGGGGACTGAACACCGGGGAGCTGTTTTTT.

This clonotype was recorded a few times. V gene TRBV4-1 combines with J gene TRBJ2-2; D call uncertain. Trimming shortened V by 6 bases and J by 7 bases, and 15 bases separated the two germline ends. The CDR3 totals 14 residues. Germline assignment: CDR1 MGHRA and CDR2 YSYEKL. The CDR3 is CASRGRVSGGELFF. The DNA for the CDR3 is TGCGCCAGCAGAGGAAGGGTTTCCGGCGGGGAGCTGTTTTTT.

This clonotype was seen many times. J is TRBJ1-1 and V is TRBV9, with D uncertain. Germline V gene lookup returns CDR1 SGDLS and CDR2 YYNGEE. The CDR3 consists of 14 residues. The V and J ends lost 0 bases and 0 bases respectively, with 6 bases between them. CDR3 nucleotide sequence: TGTGCCAGCAGCGTAGGAGACATGAACACTGAAGCTTTCTTT. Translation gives CASSVGDMNTEAFF.

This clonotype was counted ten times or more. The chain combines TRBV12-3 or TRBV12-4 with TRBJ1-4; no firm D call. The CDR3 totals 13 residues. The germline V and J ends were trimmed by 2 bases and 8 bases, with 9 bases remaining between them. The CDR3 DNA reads TGTGCCAGCAGTTTACTCCGGGGAGAAAAACTGTTTTTT. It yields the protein CASSLLRGEKLFF.

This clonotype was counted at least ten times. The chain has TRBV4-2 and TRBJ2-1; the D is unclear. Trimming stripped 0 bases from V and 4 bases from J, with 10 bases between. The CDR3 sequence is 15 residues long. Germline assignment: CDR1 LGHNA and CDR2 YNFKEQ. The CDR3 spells CASSQDRQDYNEQFF. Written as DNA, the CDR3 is TGTGCCAGCAGCCAAGATCGGCAGGATTACAATGAGCAGTTCTTC.

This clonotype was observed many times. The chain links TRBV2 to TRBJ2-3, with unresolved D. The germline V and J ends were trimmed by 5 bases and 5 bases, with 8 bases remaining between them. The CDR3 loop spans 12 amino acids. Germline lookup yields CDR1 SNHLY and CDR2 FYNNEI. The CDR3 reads CASSPWGDTQYF. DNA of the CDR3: TGTGCCAGCAGTCCTTGGGGAGATACGCAGTATTTT.

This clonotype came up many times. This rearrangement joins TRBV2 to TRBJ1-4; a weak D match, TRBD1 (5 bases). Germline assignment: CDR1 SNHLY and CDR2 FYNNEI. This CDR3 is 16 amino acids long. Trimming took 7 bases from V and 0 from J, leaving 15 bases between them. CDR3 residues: CASKFGHTSTNEKLFF. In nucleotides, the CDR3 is TGTGCCAGCAAGTTTGGACACACTTCAACTAATGAAAAACTGTTTTTT. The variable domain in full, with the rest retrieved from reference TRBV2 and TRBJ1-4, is EPEVTQTPSHQVTQMGQEVILRCVPISNHLYFYWYRQILGQKVEFLVSFYNNEISEKSEIFDDQFSVERPDGSNFTLKIRSTKLEDSAMYFCASKFGHTSTNEKLFFGSGTQLSVL.

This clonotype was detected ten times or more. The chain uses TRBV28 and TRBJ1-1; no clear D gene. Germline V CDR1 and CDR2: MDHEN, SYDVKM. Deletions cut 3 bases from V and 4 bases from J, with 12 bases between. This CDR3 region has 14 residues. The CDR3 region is CASSLRGFFTEAFF. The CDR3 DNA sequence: TGTGCCAGCAGTTTGAGAGGGTTTTTCACTGAAGCTTTCTTT.